This is a list of T cell receptor beta chains from one sample in a study of blood T cell repertoires in COVID-19. TCRdb's table, derived via immunoSEQ multiplex PCR, lists solely in-frame clones and lacks some. This table holds roughly 150,000 clones, 81% found once. What was sequenced was peripheral blood. Source of these receptors: a man aged 55 to 70 with active or convalescent COVID-19. Each CDR3 is given with its conserved first and last residue. A D gene is named only where the DNA matches it firmly. Rows give clone size only sometimes, using once, few, many, or a class for an expanded clone.

D: -; J: TRBJ1-5; V: TRBV6-5; size: -; CDR3: CASSLTDTYNQPQHF; DNA: TGTGCCAGCAGTTTAACGGACACGTACAATCAGCCCCAGCATTTT
D: -; J: TRBJ2-3; V: TRBV5-1; size: -; CDR3: CASSQILLASTDTQYF; DNA: TGCGCCAGCAGCCAAATCCTCTTAGCGAGCACAGATACGCAGTATTTT
D: -; J: TRBJ2-5; V: TRBV4-1; size: few; CDR3: CASSPRPQGLGETQYF; DNA: TGCGCCAGCAGCCCGCGTCCGCAGGGTCTAGGGGAGACCCAGTACTTC
D: TRBD1; J: TRBJ2-7; V: TRBV5-1; size: -; CDR3: CASSLRDRGHEQYF; DNA: TGCGCCAGCAGCCTCCGGGACAGGGGTCACGAGCAGTACTTC
D: -; J: TRBJ1-1; V: TRBV13; size: -; CDR3: CASSLGGTLMNTEAFF; DNA: TGTGCCAGCAGCTTAGGGGGCACCCTCATGAACACTGAAGCTTTCTTT
D: TRBD1; J: TRBJ1-2; V: TRBV19; size: -; CDR3: CASSPGQGGGGYTF; DNA: TGTGCCAGTAGCCCAGGACAGGGAGGGGGCGGCTACACCTTC
D: TRBD1; J: TRBJ2-7; V: TRBV6-6; size: -; CDR3: CASSSTGGWLDEQYF; DNA: TGTGCCAGCAGTAGTACAGGGGGCTGGCTGGACGAGCAGTACTTC
D: -; J: TRBJ1-6; V: TRBV7-2; size: -; CDR3: CASSLWSSYNSPLHF; DNA: TGTGCCAGCAGCTTATGGAGCTCCTATAATTCACCCCTCCACTTT
D: TRBD1; J: TRBJ1-4; V: TRBV19; size: -; CDR3: CASASQTGSNEKLFF; DNA: TGTGCCAGTGCTTCGCAGACAGGGTCTAATGAAAAACTGTTTTTT
D: -; J: TRBJ2-4; V: TRBV2; size: -; CDR3: CASEEPLAKNIQYF; DNA: TGTGCCAGCGAGGAGCCTCTAGCCAAAAACATTCAGTACTTC